A selection of T cell receptor beta chains follows, all from one sample in a study of liver allograft versus peripheral blood T cells. Using its own MiXCR run on the reads, TCRdb lists one record per CDR3 protein. The sample lists over 9,000 distinct CDR3 sequences, roughly a quarter occurring once. These receptors were taken from a human patient who had a liver transplant. Part of the T cell pool may stem from the graft donor. The CDR3 runs from the conserved cysteine through the conserved F or W. Fields, in order: clone size, J gene, D gene, V gene, CDR3 DNA, CDR3 protein. The D gene is left open where the match is weak. Size values are once, few and many counts, or a class for expanded clones, and some rows have none.

once,TRBJ2-2,TRBD1,TRBV5-1,TGCGCCAGCAGCTTCGGGACAGTCGCGAACACCGGGGAGCTGTTTTTT,CASSFGTVANTGELFF
medium-sized,TRBJ2-1,TRBD1,TRBV10-3,TGTGCCATCAGCGGACAGGGAGGCAATGAGCAGTTCTTC,CAISGQGGNEQFF
.,TRBJ2-7,.,TRBV11-3,TGTGCCAGCAGCCTCAGGGGAGCCTACGAGCAGTACTTC,CASSLRGAYEQYF
.,TRBJ1-3,.,TRBV10-2,TGCGCCAGCAGAGGACAGATTAACTCTGGAAACACCATATATTTT,CASRGQINSGNTIYF
.,TRBJ2-1,.,TRBV20-1,TGCAGTGCTACGGAGTCTTACAATGAGCAGTTCTTC,CSATESYNEQFF
medium-sized,TRBJ1-4,.,TRBV5-6,TGTGCCAGCAGCATCGACGTCACGTCGAGTGAAAAACTGTTTTTT,CASSIDVTSSEKLFF
medium-sized,TRBJ1-3,.,TRBV18,TGTGCCAGCTCGCGGGACTTTACCTCTGGAAACACCATATATTTT,CASSRDFTSGNTIYF
medium-sized,TRBJ2-1,TRBD2,TRBV19,TGTGCCAGTATCGGGACTAGCGGTGGCTACAATGAGCAGTTCTTC,CASIGTSGGYNEQFF
medium-sized,TRBJ1-3,TRBD1,TRBV18,TGTGCCAGCTCGATGGGACAGAGCTCTGGAAACACCATATATTTT,CASSMGQSSGNTIYF
few,TRBJ2-7,.,TRBV6-2/TRBV6-3,TGTGCCAGCAGTTACGGGGGGACAGCCCTCTACGAGCAGTACTTC,CASSYGGTALYEQYF
.,TRBJ2-1,.,TRBV5-1,TGCGCCAGCAGAGTGGGATCGGCCGGCTATGAGCAGTTCTTC,CASRVGSAGYEQFF
.,TRBJ1-1,.,TRBV18,TGTGCCAGCTCACCTCAAGGAGGAGAGGACACTGAAGCTTTCTTT,CASSPQGGEDTEAFF
medium-sized,TRBJ1-6,.,TRBV27,TGTGCCAGCAGTCAAAGACAGGAATACCCAGCCCTCCACTTT,CASSQRQEYPALHF
many,TRBJ1-3,.,TRBV28,TGTGCCAGCAGTTTCCCAGGGTTCTCTGGAAACACCATATATTTT,CASSFPGFSGNTIYF
few,TRBJ1-6,.,TRBV5-1,TGCGCCAGCAGCCCGAGGGGCGGTCAGTATAATTCACCCCTCCACTTT,CASSPRGGQYNSPLHF
.,TRBJ2-3,TRBD2,TRBV13,TGTGCCAGCAGGGGGACTAGAAGTATAGATACGCAGTATTTT,CASRGTRSIDTQYF
many,TRBJ1-1,.,TRBV18,TGTGCCAGCTCAGCCCAAAGGGGTGAGGGCACTGAAGCTTTCTTT,CASSAQRGEGTEAFF
medium-sized,TRBJ1-5,TRBD1,TRBV19,TGTGCCAGTAGTATAATGAGACAGGGGAACAATCAGCCCCAGCATTTT,CASSIMRQGNNQPQHF
many,TRBJ2-3,.,TRBV28,TGTGCCAGCAGTCTCAGGGGCGGTGGCACAGATACGCAGTATTTT,CASSLRGGGTDTQYF
many,TRBJ1-1,TRBD1,TRBV19,TGTGCCAGTAGTAAACAGGGGCGAAACACTGAAGCTTTCTTT,CASSKQGRNTEAFF
.,TRBJ1-6,.,TRBV28,TGTGCCAGCACCCGCGATGCGAGGGGTAATTCACCCCTCCACTTT,CASTRDARGNSPLHF
.,TRBJ2-1,TRBD2,TRBV25-1,TGTGCCAGCAGTGAATACTTGTTCGGGGAGGGGATCTACAATGAGCAGTTCTTC,CASSEYLFGEGIYNEQFF
.,TRBJ1-5,.,TRBV20-1,TGCAGTGCTAGTGGGACTTACAGTAAGGGCAATCAGCCCCAGCATTTT,CSASGTYSKGNQPQHF
few,TRBJ2-5,TRBD2,TRBV2,TGTGCCAGCAGCCGAGGGACTAGCGAAGAGACCCAGTACTTC,CASSRGTSEETQYF
.,TRBJ1-4,.,TRBV18,TGTGCCAGCTCACTGCGACAGGCGGCTAATGAAAAACTGTTTTTT,CASSLRQAANEKLFF
few,TRBJ2-1,TRBD2,TRBV12-5,TGTGCTAGTGGTTTGGTAGTCGCGAGGACTAGGGGCTACAATGAGCAGTTCTTC,CASGLVVARTRGYNEQFF
.,TRBJ1-5,TRBD1,TRBV3-1,TGTGCCAGCAGCCTCGGGACAGGGTGGGGAAGCAATCAGCCCCAGCATTTT,CASSLGTGWGSNQPQHF
.,TRBJ1-1,.,TRBV19,TGTGCCTGCGAGAGGAACACTGAAGCTTTCTTT,CACERNTEAFF
many,TRBJ2-1,.,TRBV27,TGTGCCAGCAGTTTAGACAGGCGGTTCAATGAGCAGTTCTTC,CASSLDRRFNEQFF
few,TRBJ1-1,.,TRBV18,TGTGCCAGCTCACCTCTCAGGGAGAACACTGAAGCTTTCTTT,CASSPLRENTEAFF
medium-sized,TRBJ2-7,.,TRBV29-1,TGCAGCGTTCAAGATAGGGGTAACTCCTACGAGCAGTACTTC,CSVQDRGNSYEQYF
few,TRBJ1-1,.,TRBV6-5,TGTGCCAGCAGTTACTCCGGGACGGGGAACACTGAAGCTTTCTTT,CASSYSGTGNTEAFF
medium-sized,TRBJ1-3,.,TRBV5-5,TGTGCCAGCAGCTTGGACGGGATATCTGGAAACACCATATATTTT,CASSLDGISGNTIYF
.,TRBJ2-1,TRBD2,TRBV5-4,TGTGCCAGCAGCCATACTAGCGGGGGGGCCTCCTACAATGAGCAGTTCTTC,CASSHTSGGASYNEQFF
medium-sized,TRBJ1-6,TRBD1,TRBV9,TGTGCCAGCAGCCGGGACAGGGGAAAGGAGTCACCCCTCCACTTT,CASSRDRGKESPLHF
few,TRBJ2-5,TRBD2,TRBV29-1,TGCAGCGTCTTAGCGGGAGAGGTTGGAGAGACCCAGTACTTC,CSVLAGEVGETQYF
.,TRBJ1-4,.,TRBV30,TGTGCCTGGAGTGTGGGGGGCGCGGGCACTAATGAAAAACTGTTTTTT,CAWSVGGAGTNEKLFF
medium-sized,TRBJ2-2,TRBD1,TRBV5-6,TGTGCCAGCAGCCCCGGGACAGGGTACACCGGGGAGCTGTTTTTT,CASSPGTGYTGELFF
.,TRBJ2-2,.,TRBV2,TGTGCCAGCGGGGGCGGGGAGCTGTTTTTT,CASGGGELFF
.,TRBJ1-5,TRBD1,TRBV25-1,TGTGCCAGGGGGACAGGACGCCCTAGCAATCAGCCCCAGCATTTT,CARGTGRPSNQPQHF
.,TRBJ1-5,.,TRBV5-4,TGTGCCAGCAGCTTGGTAGATCAGCCCCAGCATTTT,CASSLVDQPQHF
medium-sized,TRBJ1-2,.,TRBV6-5,TGTGCCAGCAGTTATCTTCCGGGGAAAGGCGGCTACACCTTC,CASSYLPGKGGYTF
medium-sized,TRBJ1-3,.,TRBV29-1,TGCAGCGTTGAACAAATCTCTGGAAACACCATATATTTT,CSVEQISGNTIYF
many,TRBJ2-2,TRBD2,TRBV6-5,TGTGCCAGCAGTTACTCCCAGCGGGGGGGCCATATCCCCGGGGAGCTGTTTTTT,CASSYSQRGGHIPGELFF
.,TRBJ2-3,TRBD2,TRBV29-1,TGCAGCGTTGAGGAGGGGCGGGAGGGTTCTGATACGCAGTATTTT,CSVEEGREGSDTQYF
.,TRBJ1-1,.,TRBV12-3/TRBV12-4,TGTGCCAGCAGTTTTAGGAGGGCGATGAACACTGAAGCTTTCTTT,CASSFRRAMNTEAFF
.,TRBJ2-5,.,TRBV11-2,TGTGCCAGCGGCCCGGGACAATCAGAGACCCAGTACTTC,CASGPGQSETQYF
medium-sized,TRBJ2-1,TRBD2,TRBV19,TGTGCCAGTAGTCTTACTAGCGGGGGGGCCCCTAGCTCCTACATTGAGCAGTTCTTC,CASSLTSGGAPSSYIEQFF
.,TRBJ2-1,TRBD2,TRBV3-1,TGTGCCAGCAGCCAAGAACGGACTAGCGGGAGGGCCGGCGTCTTGGGCAATGAGCAGTTCTTC,CASSQERTSGRAGVLGNEQFF
.,TRBJ1-6,.,TRBV10-3,TGTGCCATCAGTGGGGGGGGTTCACCCCTCCACTTT,CAISGGGSPLHF
.,TRBJ1-1,.,TRBV19,TGTGCCAGTAGTATCACTTACAGGCCCGGTCGTGCTGAAGCTTTCTTT,CASSITYRPGRAEAFF
many,TRBJ2-5,.,TRBV19,TGTGCCAGTAGTATAAGGGGCCAAGAGACCCAGTACTTC,CASSIRGQETQYF
medium-sized,TRBJ2-1,TRBD1,TRBV24-1,TGTGCCACCAGTGGGGGGACAGGGAATTACAATGAGCAGTTCTTC,CATSGGTGNYNEQFF
.,TRBJ2-7,TRBD2,TRBV11-2,TGTGCCAGCACCCAAGGACTAGCGGGTACCTACGAGCAGTACTTC,CASTQGLAGTYEQYF